This TCR beta chain was documented in a study of identical twins. Overall study findings and caveats: Model-predicted out-of-frame TCR alpha sharing fell below observed values in monozygotic twins. Cord blood beta clonotypes present at high abundance carried fewer insertions; no such pattern appeared in memory repertoires.

About this clonotype itself: What it binds is not known.

Template switching added a universal primer binding site, and final cDNA carried unique molecular identifiers. TCRdb re-called the 5' RACE reads with MiXCR, one entry per CDR3 protein. The sample consists of 410,000 or so distinct CDR3 sequences, approximately 18% of them appearing once. Germline V gene lookup returns CDR1 SGHTA and CDR2 FQGNSA. The CDR3 has 15 residues. Trimming pared 1 base from V and 3 bases from J, leaving 10 bases between. This sequence joins TRBV7-2 and TRBJ1-5; weak D call: TRBD1 (5 bases). Sequenced sample: naive T cells sorted from blood. The TCR was taken from a man aged 50-60 years in good health. The CDR3 loop is CASSLGLTVNQPQHF. CDR3 in DNA: TGTGCCAGCAGCTTAGGATTGACAGTCAATCAGCCCCAGCATTTT.